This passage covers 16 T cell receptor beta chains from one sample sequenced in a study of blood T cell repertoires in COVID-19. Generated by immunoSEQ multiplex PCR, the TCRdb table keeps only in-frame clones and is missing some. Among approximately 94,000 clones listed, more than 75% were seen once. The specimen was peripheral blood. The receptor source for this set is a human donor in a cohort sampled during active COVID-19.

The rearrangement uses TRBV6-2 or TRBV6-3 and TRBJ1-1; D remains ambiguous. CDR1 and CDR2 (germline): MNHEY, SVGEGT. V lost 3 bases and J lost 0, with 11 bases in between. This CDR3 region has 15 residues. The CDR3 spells CASSYAHSMNTEAFF. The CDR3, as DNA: TGTGCCAGCAGTTATGCGCACTCCATGAACACTGAAGCTTTCTTT.

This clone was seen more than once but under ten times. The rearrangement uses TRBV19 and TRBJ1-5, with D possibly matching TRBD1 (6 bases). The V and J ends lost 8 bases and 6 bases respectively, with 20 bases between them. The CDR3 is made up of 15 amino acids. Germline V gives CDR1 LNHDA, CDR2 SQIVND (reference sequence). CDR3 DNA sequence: TGTGCCAGTGCCCGACAGGTTAATGGGCGTCAGCCCCAGCATTTT. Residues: CASARQVNGRQPQHF. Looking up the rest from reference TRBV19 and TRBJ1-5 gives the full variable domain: DGGITQSPKYLFRKEGQNVTLSCEQNLNHDAMYWYRQDPGQGLRLIYYSQIVNDFQKGDIAEGYSVSREKKESFPLTVTSAQKNPTAFYLCASARQVNGRQPQHFGDGTRLSIL.

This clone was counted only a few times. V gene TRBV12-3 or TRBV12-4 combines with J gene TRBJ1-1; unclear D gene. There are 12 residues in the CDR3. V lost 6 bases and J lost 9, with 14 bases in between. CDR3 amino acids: CASSPSRRKAFF. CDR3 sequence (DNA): TGTGCCAGCAGCCCAAGTAGGAGGAAAGCTTTCTTT.

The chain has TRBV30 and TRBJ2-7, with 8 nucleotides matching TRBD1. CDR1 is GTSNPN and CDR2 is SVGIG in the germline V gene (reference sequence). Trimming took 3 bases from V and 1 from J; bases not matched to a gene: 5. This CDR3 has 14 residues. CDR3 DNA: TGTGCCTGGAGCCGGACAGGGTTTTCCTACGAGCAGTACTTC. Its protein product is CAWSRTGFSYEQYF. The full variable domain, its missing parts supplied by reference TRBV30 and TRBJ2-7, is SQTIHQWPATLVQPVGSPLSLECTVEGTSNPNLYWYRQAAGRGLQLLFYSVGIGQISSEVPQNLSASRPQDRQFILSSKKLLLSDSGFYLCAWSRTGFSYEQYFGPGTRLTVT.

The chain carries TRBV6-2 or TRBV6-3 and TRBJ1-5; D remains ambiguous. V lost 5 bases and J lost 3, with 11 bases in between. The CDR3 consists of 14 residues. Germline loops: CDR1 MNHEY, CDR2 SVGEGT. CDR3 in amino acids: CASSGPGNNQPQHF. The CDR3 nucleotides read TGTGCCAGCAGTGGCCCGGGGAACAATCAGCCCCAGCATTTT.

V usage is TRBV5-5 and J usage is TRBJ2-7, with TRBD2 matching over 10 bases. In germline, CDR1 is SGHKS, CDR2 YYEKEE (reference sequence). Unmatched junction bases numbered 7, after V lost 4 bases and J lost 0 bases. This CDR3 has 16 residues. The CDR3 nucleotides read TGTGCCAGCAGCCAAGGGACTAGCGTTTACTCCTACGAGCAGTACTTC. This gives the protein CASSQGTSVYSYEQYF. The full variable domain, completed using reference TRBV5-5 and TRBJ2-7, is DAGVTQSPTHLIKTRGQQVTLRCSPISGHKSVSWYQQVLGQGPQFIFQYYEKEERGRGNFPDRFSARQFPNYSSELNVNALLLGDSALYLCASSQGTSVYSYEQYFGPGTRLTVT.

The CDR3 is CASSRGQAGANVLTF. For the CDR3, the DNA is TGTGCCAGCAGTCGCGGACAGGCCGGGGCCAACGTCCTGACTTTC. V usage is TRBV6-2 or TRBV6-3 and J usage is TRBJ2-6, with 7 bases aligning to TRBD1. The V segment lost 5 bases and the J segment 4 bases; nucleotides outside the gene matches: 5. The CDR3 has 15 residues. The germline CDR1 and CDR2 sequences are MNHEY and SVGEGT.

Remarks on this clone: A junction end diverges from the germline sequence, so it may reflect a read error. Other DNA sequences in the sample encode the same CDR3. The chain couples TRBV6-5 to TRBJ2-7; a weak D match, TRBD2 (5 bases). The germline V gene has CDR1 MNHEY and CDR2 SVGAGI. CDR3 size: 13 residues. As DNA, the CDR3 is TGTGCTAGCAGGCCTTTTAGAGGGTACGAGCAGTACTTC. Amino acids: CASRPFRGYEQYF.

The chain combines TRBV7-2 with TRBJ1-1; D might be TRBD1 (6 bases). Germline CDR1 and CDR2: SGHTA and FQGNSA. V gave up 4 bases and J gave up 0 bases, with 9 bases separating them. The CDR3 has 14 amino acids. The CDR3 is CASSSEGVNTEAFF. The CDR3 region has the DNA TGTGCCAGCAGCTCCGAGGGGGTGAACACTGAAGCTTTCTTT.

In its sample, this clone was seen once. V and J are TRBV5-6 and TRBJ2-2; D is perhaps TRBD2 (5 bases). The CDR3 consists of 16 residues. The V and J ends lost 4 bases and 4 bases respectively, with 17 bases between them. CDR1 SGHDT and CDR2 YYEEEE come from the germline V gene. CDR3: CASSPGGGLGTGELFF. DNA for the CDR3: TGTGCCAGCAGCCCAGGTGGAGGTTTGGGCACCGGGGAGCTGTTTTTT.

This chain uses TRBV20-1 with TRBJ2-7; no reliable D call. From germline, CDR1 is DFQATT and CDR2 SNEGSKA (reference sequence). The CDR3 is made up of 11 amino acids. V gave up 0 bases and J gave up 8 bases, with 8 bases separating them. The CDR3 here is CSARDPKKQYF. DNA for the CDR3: TGCAGTGCTAGAGATCCTAAAAAGCAGTACTTC.

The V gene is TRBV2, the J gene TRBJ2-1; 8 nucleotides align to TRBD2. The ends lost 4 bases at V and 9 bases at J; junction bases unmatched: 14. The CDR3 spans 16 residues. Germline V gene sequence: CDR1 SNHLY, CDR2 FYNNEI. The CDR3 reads CASSGRAAGVGGEQFF. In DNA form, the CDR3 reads TGTGCCAGCAGTGGGCGGGCAGCGGGAGTGGGGGGTGAGCAGTTCTTC.

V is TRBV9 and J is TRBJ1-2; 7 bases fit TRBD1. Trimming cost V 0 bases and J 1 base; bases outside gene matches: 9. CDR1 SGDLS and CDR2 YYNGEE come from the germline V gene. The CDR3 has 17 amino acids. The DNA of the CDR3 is TGTGCCAGCAGCGTAGATTCCCGGGACAGCTATAACTATGGCTACACCTTC. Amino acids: CASSVDSRDSYNYGYTF.

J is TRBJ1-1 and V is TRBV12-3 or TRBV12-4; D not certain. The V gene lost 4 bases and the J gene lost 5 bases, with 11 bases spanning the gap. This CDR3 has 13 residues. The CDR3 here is CASSWREGTEAFF. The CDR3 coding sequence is TGTGCCAGCAGTTGGAGGGAAGGTACTGAAGCTTTCTTT.

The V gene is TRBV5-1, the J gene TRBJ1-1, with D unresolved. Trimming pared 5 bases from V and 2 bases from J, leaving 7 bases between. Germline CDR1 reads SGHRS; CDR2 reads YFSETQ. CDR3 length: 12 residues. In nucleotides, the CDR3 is TGCGCCAGCAGTGAGGGCAACACTGAAGCTTTCTTT. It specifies CASSEGNTEAFF.

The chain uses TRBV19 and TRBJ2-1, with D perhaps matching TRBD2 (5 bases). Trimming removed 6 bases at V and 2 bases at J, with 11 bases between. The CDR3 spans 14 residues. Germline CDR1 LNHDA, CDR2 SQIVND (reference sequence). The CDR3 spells CASRSGFPYNEQFF. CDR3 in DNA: TGTGCCAGTAGGTCGGGGTTCCCCTACAATGAGCAGTTCTTC.